Presented here are 2 T cell receptor beta chains from one specimen sequenced in a study of tumor-infiltrating lymphocytes in primary liver carcinoma. Without any cell sorting, about 20-32 mg of bulk tissue yielded co-extracted RNA and DNA. The authors made TCR beta cDNA from around 500 ng total RNA with a constant-region primer. Slightly modified ARM-PCR with three nested multiplex PCR rounds yielded TCR beta libraries. The opening two PCR rounds, approximately 10 cycles each, paired TRBV1-TRBV30 forward primers with a C-beta reverse primer. MiXCR was run by TCRdb on the multiplex PCR reads, yielding one entry per CDR3 protein. The profile shows tens of thousands of distinct CDR3 sequences, 69% of them singletons. The sequenced sample was tumor-adjacent normal liver tissue. These receptors all stem from a man aged 40-49 years with primary liver carcinoma and hepatitis B virus infection.

A word on this clonotype: A much larger clone is a single base away; this may be a read error. The chain combines TRBV11-1 with TRBJ2-7; D call uncertain. In germline, CDR1 is SGHAT, CDR2 FQDESV (reference sequence). Trimming cost V 6 bases and J 0 bases, with 6 bases left between them. The CDR3 covers 12 residues. The DNA for the CDR3 is TGTGCCAGCAGGTGGAACTCCTACGAGCAGTACTTC. Its protein is CASRWNSYEQYF. Full variable domain (rest looked up from reference TRBV11-1 and TRBJ2-7): EAEVAQSPRYKITEKSQAVAFWCDPISGHATLYWYRQILGQGPELLVQFQDESVVDDSQLPKDRFSAERLKGVDSTLKIQPAELGDSAMYLCASRWNSYEQYFGPGTRLTVT.

Details on this clonotype: No conserved phenylalanine or tryptophan ends this CDR3, so it is likely a read error. V usage is TRBV10-2 and J usage is TRBJ1-6; no firm D call. CDR1 and CDR2 (germline): WSHSY, SAAADI. The CDR3 spans 16 residues. Trimming removed 7 bases from V and 7 bases from J, with 20 bases in between. The CDR3 coding sequence is TGCGCCAGCACCCCCCATCCGGGAACGGTGAATTCACCCCTCCACTAT. It encodes CASTPHPGTVNSPLHY.